This T cell receptor beta chain is drawn from a study of OX40 agonist ivuxolimab in advanced cancers. Describing the broader study: Ivuxolimab was a fully human IgG2 agonistic monoclonal antibody targeting the costimulatory receptor OX40 (CD134). Intravenous ivuxolimab was administered to patients every 2 weeks at six dose levels: 0.01, 0.1, 0.3, 1.5, 3 and 10 mg/kg. Among the roughly 52 dose-escalation patients, 19 had hepatocellular carcinoma, 15 melanoma, 9 renal cell carcinoma and 9 head and neck cancer. The dose-escalation cohort was roughly 83% male with a mean age of approximately 59 years, ranging from about 23 to 85. Patients were allowed to have had prior anti-PD-1, anti-PD-L1 or anti-CTLA-4 therapy, and around 43% of the dose-escalation patients had been treated with checkpoint inhibitors. Partial responses were achieved by three dose-escalation patients, of whom one had hepatocellular carcinoma and two had cutaneous melanoma. Peripheral TCRbeta sequencing was intended to test whether TCR sequence diversity was altered and clonal T-cell expansion was caused by ivuxolimab. The monotherapy dose-escalation portion (N of about 47 patients) of the phase I ivuxolimab trial is reported in the paper.

The trial excluded patients who had a history of autoimmune disease or were on systemic immunosuppression. In every dose cohort, peripheral blood was drawn for TCR sequencing at baseline, cycle 4 day 1, and cycle 7 day 1. Samples came from an open-label, multicenter, first-in-human phase I dose-escalation trial of ivuxolimab. Adults with locally advanced or metastatic melanoma, renal cell carcinoma, hepatocellular carcinoma or head and neck squamous cell carcinoma were enrolled in the trial. Before TCR sequencing, CD4+ and CD8+ T cells were separately sorted from peripheral blood. Points the paper makes about the study in general: Low levels of normalized T-cell clonal expansion were also shown by some nonresponding patients. Antigen specificity was not determined for the clonally expanded peripheral T cells. In partial responders in the 0.1-3.0 mg/kg groups, normalized peripheral clonal expansion was found to be among the lowest, especially among CD8+ T cells. At doses from 0.1 to 3.0 mg/kg, clonal expansion was seen in both CD4+ and CD8+ blood T cells between baseline and week 6. On average, CD8+ T cells showed more expanded clones than CD4+ T cells after ivuxolimab.

Genomic DNA was extracted from sorted cells for sequencing of the TCRbeta CDR3 region. The immunoSEQ Assay was used to sequence the TCRbeta CDR3 regions. This immuneACCESS table, as held by TCRdb, lists in-frame sequences with V and J called but not all clones. Of the missing ones, under half trace to an unresolved V gene in checked studies; the others have no known cause. The sample table holds some 76,000 clones, of which approximately 84% were seen once. Jointly, the top ten make up 6.9% of the sample. A note on this clone: Its antigen is still unknown. Per-nucleotide qualities are absent, and no much larger clonotype sits a single base away.

The CDR3 starts with the cysteine, ends with the phenylalanine, and has 15 residues. The read is trimmed to its CDR3 DNA, 45 bases read in frame from base 1. From a lookup of the germline V gene, CDR1 and CDR2 are KGHSH and LQKENI. Germline trimming amounts to 2 bases on V and 1 base on J, with 3 as the count of junction bases outside the gene matches. Sequencing was performed on CD4+ or CD8+ T cells sorted from blood, taken in a trial of the OX40 agonist ivuxolimab. Here the chain combines TRBV18 and TRBJ2-3; 7 of the junction bases match TRBD1. This receptor was taken from an adult with an advanced solid tumor such as melanoma, head and neck, liver or kidney cancer. The DNA reads as follows: TGTGCCAGCTCACCATACAGGGGAGGCACAGATACGCAGTATTTT. Its translation is CASSPYRGGTDTQYF.